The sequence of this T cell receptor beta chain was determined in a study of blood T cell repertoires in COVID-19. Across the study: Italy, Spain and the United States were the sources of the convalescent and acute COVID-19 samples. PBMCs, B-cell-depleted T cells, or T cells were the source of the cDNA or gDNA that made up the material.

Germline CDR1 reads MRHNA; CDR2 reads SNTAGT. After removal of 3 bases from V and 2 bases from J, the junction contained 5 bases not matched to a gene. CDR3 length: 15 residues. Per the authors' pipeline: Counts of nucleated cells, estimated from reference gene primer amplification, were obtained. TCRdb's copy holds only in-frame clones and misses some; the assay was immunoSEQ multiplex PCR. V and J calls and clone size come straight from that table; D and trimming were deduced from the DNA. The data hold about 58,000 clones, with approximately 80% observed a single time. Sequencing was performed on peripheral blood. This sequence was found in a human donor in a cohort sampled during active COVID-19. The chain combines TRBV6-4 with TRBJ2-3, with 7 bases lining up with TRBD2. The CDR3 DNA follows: TGTGCCAGCAGTGAGGGGACTAAGTTCACAGATACGCAGTATTTT. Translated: CASSEGTKFTDTQYF.